The T cell receptor beta chain described here comes from a study of T cell responses to AZD1222 COVID-19 vaccine (dated by TCRdb to the early 2020s). Regarding the study in general: Because spike-specific TCR depth and breadth did not differ between the two schedules, AZD1222 recipients who got a second dose at roughly 4 weeks were pooled with those who got a second dose at roughly 12 weeks. A total of 230 to 250 trial participants underwent TCR sequencing, of whom some 210 received two doses of AZD1222 and about 25 received two doses of the MenACWY control vaccine. Trial participants were enrolled into age subgroups of 18-55, 56-69 and 70-plus years, which contained about 160, 30 and 59 TCR-sequenced participants, respectively. What the study reported, not specific to this receptor: No day 14 peak-response samples were available, so repertoires were characterized only after the peak T cell response. Reportedly, almost half of the unique spike-specific TCRs recognized epitopes lying outside the regions that are mutated in the B.1.351 and B.1.1.7 variants. Spike-specific TCR breadth and depth rose significantly after two AZD1222 doses compared with day 0 and with MenACWY recipients. Most participants were white British and females outnumbered males, and the authors suggested that clonal diversity may have been underestimated. Conclusions about previously exposed vaccinees are limited because only a handful of AZD1222 recipients were SARS-CoV-2 seropositive at baseline. Vaccine-associated CD4 TCRs spanned the whole spike protein, with dominant responses in regions 160-218 and 743-854. The 56-69-year group was small, and its depth increase did not reach significance, likely because of low power.

The label giving this sample's time point can be read as: baseline before first vaccination. Samples from vaccinated people were obtained from the UK trials COV001 and COV002, which included a single-blind randomized controlled phase 2/3 trial of AZD1222 (ChAdOx1 nCoV-19) in healthy adults. For TCRbeta chain sequencing, PBMC samples were collected from trial participants at day 0 and at day 28 after the second dose. A remark on this clone: The specificity of this receptor is unknown. No base quality values were provided; no much bigger clone lies one nucleotide off.

The CDR3 regions of human TCRbeta chains were analyzed by immunosequencing. Turning to the authors' computational methods: TCRs in the repertoires were matched against a reference library of SARS-CoV-2-specific TCRs that had been generated with the MIRA antigen-specificity platform. Breadth was defined as the fraction of unique TCRs that were SARS-CoV-2-associated, and depth was defined as the fraction of total T cells that were SARS-CoV-2-associated. Using the MIRA data, each spike-specific TCR was assigned both to the spike region to which the TCR was reactive and to a CD4 or CD8 class. Log10-transformed breadth and depth values were compared by one-way ANOVA with Sidak's multiple comparisons tests. This is the immuneACCESS table as TCRdb keeps it, with only in-frame sequences that have V and J called. A part of the clones is gone; compared with another copy, unresolved V genes explain less than half, and the rest is unexplained. V, J and clone size are taken as reported in that table, and D and trimming were inferred from the DNA itself. The sample table lists 130,000 or so clones, about 93% of them with a count of one. Of the sample, 5.4% is held by the ten largest clones.

The TCR originated in an adult in good health. The sample here was peripheral blood, taken on day 0 of AZD1222 vaccination.

The CDR3 protein: CASSVSPGGLAGTSYEQYF. The nucleotides are TGTGCCAGCAGCGTGTCCCCGGGAGGGCTAGCGGGAACCTCCTACGAGCAGTACTTC. Here the chain combines TRBV9 and TRBJ2-7, with 9 bases matching TRBD2. CDR1 SGDLS and CDR2 YYNGEE were looked up in the germline V gene. Unmatched junction bases come to 15, with V trimmed by 2 bases and J by 0 bases. The CDR3, from cysteine to phenylalanine, totals 19 residues. Only the CDR3 DNA is retained, 57 bases long and in frame from the first base. The variable domain in full, with residues beyond the CDR3 obtained from the reference TRBV9 and TRBJ2-7 genes, is DSGVTQTPKHLITATGQRVTLRCSPRSGDLSVYWYQQSLDQGLQFLIQYYNGEERAKGNILERFSAQQFPDLHSELNLSSLELGDSALYFCASSVSPGGLAGTSYEQYFGPGTRLTVT.